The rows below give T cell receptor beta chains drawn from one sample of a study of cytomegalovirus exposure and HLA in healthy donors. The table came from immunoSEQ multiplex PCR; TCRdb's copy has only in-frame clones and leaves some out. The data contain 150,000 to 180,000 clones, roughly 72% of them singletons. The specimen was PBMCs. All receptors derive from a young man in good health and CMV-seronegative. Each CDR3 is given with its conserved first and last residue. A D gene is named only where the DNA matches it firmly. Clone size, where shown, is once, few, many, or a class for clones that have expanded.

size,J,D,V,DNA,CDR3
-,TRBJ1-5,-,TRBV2,TGTGCCAGCAGGTTGGGGCCGGTGGGTGGTCAGCCCCAGCATTTT,CASRLGPVGGQPQHF
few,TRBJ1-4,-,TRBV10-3,TGTGCCATCAGTGAGTTAGGGACGGGGGCTAATGAAAAACTGTTTTTT,CAISELGTGANEKLFF
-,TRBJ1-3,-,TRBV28,TGTGCCAGCAGTTTGAAGGGGTCGGGAAACACCATATATTTT,CASSLKGSGNTIYF
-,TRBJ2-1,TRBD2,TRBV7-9,TGTGCCAGCAGCTCCACATTGGGACTACGACACAATGAGCAGTTCTTC,CASSSTLGLRHNEQFF
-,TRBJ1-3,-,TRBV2,TGTGCCAGCTGGCGGTACAGGGCTGGAAACACCATATATTTT,CASWRYRAGNTIYF
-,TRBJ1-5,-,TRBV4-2,TGTGCCAGCAGCCAAGATAAGGGGAGCAATCAGCCCCAGCATTTT,CASSQDKGSNQPQHF
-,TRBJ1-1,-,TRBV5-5,TGTGCCAGCAGCTTGGATAGAAAATACACTGAAGCTTTCTTT,CASSLDRKYTEAFF
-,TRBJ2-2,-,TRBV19,TGTGCCAGTATAAAATCGAAGGCAGGGAACACCGGGGAGCTGTTTTTT,CASIKSKAGNTGELFF
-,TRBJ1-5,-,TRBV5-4,TGTGCCAGCAGCTTGTTGGGAAGGGACATATCTAGCAATCAGCCCCAGCATTTT,CASSLLGRDISSNQPQHF
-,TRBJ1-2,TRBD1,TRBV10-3,TGTGCCATCAGACCCGGGACAGGTGCTGGCTACACCTTC,CAIRPGTGAGYTF
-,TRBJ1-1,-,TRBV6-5,TGTGCCAGCAGTCCCGCGGGGAGTGAAGCTTTCTTT,CASSPAGSEAFF
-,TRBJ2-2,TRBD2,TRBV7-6,TGTGCCAGCAGCCCACGTGGGAGGGTGAACACCGGGGAGCTGTTTTTT,CASSPRGRVNTGELFF
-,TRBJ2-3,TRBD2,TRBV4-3,TGCGCCAGCAGCCAAGAGAGCGGGGTCACAGATACGCAGTATTTT,CASSQESGVTDTQYF
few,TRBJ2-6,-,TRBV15,TGTGCCACCAGCAGAGCCGTCTCTGGGGCCAACGTCCTGACTTTC,CATSRAVSGANVLTF
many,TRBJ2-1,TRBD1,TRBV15,TGTGCCACCAGCTCCGACAGGGGACCCTACAATGAGCAGTTCTTC,CATSSDRGPYNEQFF
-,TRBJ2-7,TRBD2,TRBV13,TGTGCCAGCAGCCTGGGACTAGCGGGGGGGCGAACCTACGAGCAGTACTTC,CASSLGLAGGRTYEQYF